This T cell receptor (beta chain) derives from a study of shared clonotypes between healthy human individuals. Clones were read by immunoSEQ multiplex PCR, and TCRdb kept only the in-frame ones, dropping some. The table shows about 2.4 million clones, with 80% to 95% occurring only once. Notes on the study in general: Some naive CD4 clonotypes, roughly 4.8%, turned up in common across several donors. For sorted subsets, rarefaction showed incomplete sequencing despite large depth.

CDR3 length: 13 amino acids. V lost 3 bases and J 9 bases, leaving 16 bases between the germline ends. The germline V gene encodes CDR1 SGHNT and CDR2 YYREEE (reference sequence). CD45RA-negative memory and CD45RA+ naive subsets were split from the CD4+ cells. The count of this clone is one. Its antigen is not known. The chain employs TRBV5-4 and TRBJ2-7, with D perhaps assigned TRBD1 or TRBD2 (5 bases each). This clonotype was obtained from a man aged 18 to 35 in good health. Some clones in this sample may be carry-over from other donors' samples. The sequenced sample consisted of naive CD4+ T cells from PBMCs. The sample's subset: CD45RA+ positively selected. CDR3 residues: CASSSAGVGGQYF. The DNA for the CDR3 is TGTGCCAGCAGCTCCGCCGGGGTTGGGGGGCAGTACTTC.